Presented here are 7 T cell receptor beta chains from one specimen sequenced in a study of T cells in localized non-small cell lung cancer (dated by TCRdb to about 2020). Libraries came from the immunoSEQ multiplex PCR assay. TCRdb limited this immuneACCESS table to in-frame rearrangements with V and J called. A share of clones is missing; checked studies link under half to unresolved V genes, and the rest is unexplained. The sample records about 53,000 clones, roughly 88% of which are singletons. In total, the top ten clones hold 17% of the sample. The specimen was peripheral blood mononuclear cells, collected before any cancer treatment. The receptors shown here come from a man between 40 and 75 years old with stage III lung adenocarcinoma.

The V gene is TRBV9, the J gene TRBJ2-3; TRBD2 aligns across 14 bases. The ends lost 0 bases at V and 0 bases at J; junction bases unmatched: 3. The CDR3 loop spans 18 amino acids. Germline V gene data show CDR1 as SGDLS and CDR2 as YYNGEE. This CDR3 is CASSVGTSGGLSTDTQYF. CDR3 coding DNA: TGTGCCAGCAGCGTAGGGACTAGCGGGGGGCTGAGCACAGATACGCAGTATTTT.

The chain combines TRBV19 with TRBJ1-2, with D possibly TRBD1 on 5 matching bases. V lost 2 bases and J 4 bases, leaving 11 bases between the germline ends. The germline V gene has CDR1 LNHDA and CDR2 SQIVND (reference sequence). CDR3 size: 14 residues. The CDR3 region is CASSIWGNPYGYTF. The CDR3 coding sequence is TGTGCCAGTAGTATATGGGGGAACCCCTATGGCTACACCTTC.

This clone came up a few times. The chain uses TRBV10-2 and TRBJ1-1, with D perhaps matching TRBD1 (6 bases). CDR1 WSHSY and CDR2 SAAADI come from the germline V gene. The CDR3 is 11 amino acids. V lost 7 bases to trimming and J lost 11 bases, with 14 bases between them. The CDR3 region is CASTEGDWAFF. CDR3 DNA sequence: TGCGCCAGCACCGAGGGGGATTGGGCTTTCTTT.

This chain uses TRBV6-5 with TRBJ2-7; 9 nucleotides agree with TRBD2. With V trimmed by 2 bases and J by 6 bases, 5 bases remained unmatched. The CDR3 has 14 amino acids. Germline CDR1 and CDR2: MNHEY and SVGAGI. CDR3 coding DNA: TGTGCCAGCAGTTACCGCGGGGGGGCCGCCGAGCAGTACTTC. Encoded protein: CASSYRGGAAEQYF.

The J gene is TRBJ2-1, the V gene TRBV7-8; D possibly matches TRBD1 or TRBD2 (5 bases each). In germline, CDR1 is SGHVS, CDR2 FQNEAQ. CDR3 length: 17 residues. Trimming removed 4 bases at V and 5 bases at J, with 21 bases between. The CDR3: CASSSAYRDRPNNEQFF. The CDR3 coding sequence is TGTGCCAGCAGCTCGGCCTACCGGGACCGCCCCAACAATGAGCAGTTCTTC.

The gene calls are TRBV7-2 and TRBJ1-2; D remains ambiguous. The germline V gene encodes CDR1 SGHTA and CDR2 FQGNSA. The CDR3 is made up of 12 amino acids. V was shortened by 5 bases and J by 3 bases, with 7 bases between the two germline ends. CDR3 loop: CASSPLDYGYTF. The DNA for the CDR3 is TGTGCCAGCAGCCCCCTGGACTATGGCTACACCTTC.

Written as DNA, the CDR3 is TGTGCCAGCAAGCTAGACCAAGAGACCCAGTACTTC. It translates to CASKLDQETQYF. V is TRBV2 and J is TRBJ2-5; D gene unclear. There are 12 residues in the CDR3. Germline-derived CDR1 and CDR2 are SNHLY and FYNNEI. V shed 7 bases and J shed 0 bases, with 6 bases lying between them.